The rows below give T cell receptor beta chains drawn from one sample of a study of molecular identifiers for immune sequencing clone quantification. TCRdb recomputed calls from the PCR reads with MiXCR, one row per CDR3 protein. The sample records over 65,000 distinct CDR3 sequences, about 23% being singletons. Material: naive CD8+ T cells from blood, with Jurkat cell RNA spiked in. These receptors were obtained from a human donor in good health. Some libraries in this study had Jurkat cell RNA spiked in. Each CDR3 is given with its conserved first and last residue.

v_call	j_call	cdr3_aa
TRBV6-2/TRBV6-3	TRBJ1-1	CASSYSGTPGTEAFF
TRBV7-9	TRBJ2-3	CASSGGTDTQYF
TRBV3-1	TRBJ2-3	CASSQDLTSGRRSDTQYF
TRBV4-1	TRBJ2-3	CASSQVQGLAGQDTQYF
TRBV5-1	TRBJ2-7	CASSLELLAGVGNYEQYF
TRBV5-1	TRBJ2-5	CASSLGGGRRRTSEETQYF
TRBV11-2	TRBJ2-1	CASSDEDREQFF
TRBV7-9	TRBJ2-7	CASRPTSGEAEQYF
TRBV19	TRBJ1-1	CASTPWGSDTEAFF
TRBV4-2	TRBJ2-2	CASSQPRTSGGSNTGELFF
TRBV5-1	TRBJ2-3	CASSFASGSTDTQYF
TRBV7-8	TRBJ2-1	CASSLVGGNEQFF
TRBV27	TRBJ1-6	CASSFSQSSYNSPLHF
TRBV6-5	TRBJ2-3	CASTPRGGADTQYF